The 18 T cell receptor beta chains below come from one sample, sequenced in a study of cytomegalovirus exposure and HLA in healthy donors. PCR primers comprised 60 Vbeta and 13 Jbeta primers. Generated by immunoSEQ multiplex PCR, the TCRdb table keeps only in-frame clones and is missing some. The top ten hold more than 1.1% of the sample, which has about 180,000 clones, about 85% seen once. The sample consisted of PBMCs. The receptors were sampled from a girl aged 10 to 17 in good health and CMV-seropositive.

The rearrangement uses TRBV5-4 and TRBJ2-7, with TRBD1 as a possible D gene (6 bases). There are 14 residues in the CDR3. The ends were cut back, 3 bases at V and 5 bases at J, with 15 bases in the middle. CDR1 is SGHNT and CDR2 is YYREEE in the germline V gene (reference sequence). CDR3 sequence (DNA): TGTGCCAGCAGCTCGCCTATCAGGGGTGACGAGCAGTACTTC. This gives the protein CASSSPIRGDEQYF.

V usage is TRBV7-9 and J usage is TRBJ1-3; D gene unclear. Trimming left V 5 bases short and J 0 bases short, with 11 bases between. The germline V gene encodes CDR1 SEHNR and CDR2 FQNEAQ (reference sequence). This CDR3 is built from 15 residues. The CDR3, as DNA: TGTGCCAGCAGCCTAGGCGGAGGCTCTGGAAACACCATATATTTT. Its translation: CASSLGGGSGNTIYF.

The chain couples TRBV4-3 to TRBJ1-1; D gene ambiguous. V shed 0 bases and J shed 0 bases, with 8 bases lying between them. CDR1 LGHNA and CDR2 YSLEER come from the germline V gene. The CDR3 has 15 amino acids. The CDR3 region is CASSQDPDMNTEAFF. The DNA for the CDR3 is TGCGCCAGCAGCCAAGATCCAGATATGAACACTGAAGCTTTCTTT.

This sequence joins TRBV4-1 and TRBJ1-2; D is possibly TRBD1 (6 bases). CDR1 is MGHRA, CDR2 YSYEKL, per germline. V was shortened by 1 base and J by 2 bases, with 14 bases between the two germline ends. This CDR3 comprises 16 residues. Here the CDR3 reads CASSQASTGGNYGYTF. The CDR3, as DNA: TGCGCCAGCAGCCAAGCCTCGACAGGCGGAAACTATGGCTACACCTTC.

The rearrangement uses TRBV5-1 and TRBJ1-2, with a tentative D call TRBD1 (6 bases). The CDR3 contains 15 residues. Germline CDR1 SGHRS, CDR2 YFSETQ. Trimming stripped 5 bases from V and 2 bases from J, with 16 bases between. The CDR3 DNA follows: TGCGCCAGCAGAGGGGGGGACTCAGTAAACTATGGCTACACCTTC. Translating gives CASRGGDSVNYGYTF.

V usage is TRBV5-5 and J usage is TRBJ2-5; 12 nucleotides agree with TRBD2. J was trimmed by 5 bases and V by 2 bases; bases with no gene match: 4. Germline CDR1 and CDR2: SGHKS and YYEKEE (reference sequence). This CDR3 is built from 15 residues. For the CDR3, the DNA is TGTGCCAGCAGCTTCGGTCTAGCGGGAGGGGAGACCCAGTACTTC. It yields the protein CASSFGLAGGETQYF.

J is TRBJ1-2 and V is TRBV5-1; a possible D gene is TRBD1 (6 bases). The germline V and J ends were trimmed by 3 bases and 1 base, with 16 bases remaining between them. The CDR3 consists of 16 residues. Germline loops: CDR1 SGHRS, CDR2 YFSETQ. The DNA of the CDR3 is TGCGCCAGCAGCTCCGCCCGACAGGCCAATAACTATGGCTACACCTTC. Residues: CASSSARQANNYGYTF.

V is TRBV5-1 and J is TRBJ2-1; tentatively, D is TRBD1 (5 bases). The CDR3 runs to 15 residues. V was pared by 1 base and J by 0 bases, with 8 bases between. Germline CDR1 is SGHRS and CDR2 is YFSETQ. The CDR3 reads CASSLQGPSYNEQFF. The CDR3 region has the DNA TGCGCCAGCAGCTTGCAGGGCCCCTCCTACAATGAGCAGTTCTTC.

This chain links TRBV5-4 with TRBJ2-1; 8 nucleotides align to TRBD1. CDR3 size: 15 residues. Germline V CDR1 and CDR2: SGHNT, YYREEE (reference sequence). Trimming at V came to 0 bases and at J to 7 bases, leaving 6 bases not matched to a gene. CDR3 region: CASSLDQGAQNEQFF. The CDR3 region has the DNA TGTGCCAGCAGCTTGGATCAGGGGGCACAAAATGAGCAGTTCTTC.

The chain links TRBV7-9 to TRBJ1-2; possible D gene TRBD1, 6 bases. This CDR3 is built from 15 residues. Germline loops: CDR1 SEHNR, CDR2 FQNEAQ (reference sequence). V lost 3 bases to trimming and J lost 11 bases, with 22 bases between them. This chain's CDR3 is CASSFPFSGHPLYTF. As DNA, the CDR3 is TGTGCCAGCAGCTTCCCGTTCTCGGGACACCCCCTTTACACCTTC.

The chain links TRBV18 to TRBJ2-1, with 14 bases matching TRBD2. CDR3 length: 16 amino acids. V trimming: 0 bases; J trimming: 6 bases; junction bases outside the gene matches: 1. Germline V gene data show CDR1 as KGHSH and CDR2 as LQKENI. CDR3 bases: TGTGCCAGCTCACCACCGGGACTAGCGGGAGTCAATGAGCAGTTCTTC. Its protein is CASSPPGLAGVNEQFF.

As DNA, the CDR3 is TGCGCCAGCAGCGTCGGACTAGCGGGAGGGCGAGCCAAAAACATTCAGTACTTC. Its protein is CASSVGLAGGRAKNIQYF. This chain connects TRBV4-1 to TRBJ2-4; TRBD2 agrees at 15 bases. V gave up 5 bases and J gave up 0 bases; unmatched junction bases: 5. CDR3 size: 18 residues. Germline loops: CDR1 MGHRA, CDR2 YSYEKL.

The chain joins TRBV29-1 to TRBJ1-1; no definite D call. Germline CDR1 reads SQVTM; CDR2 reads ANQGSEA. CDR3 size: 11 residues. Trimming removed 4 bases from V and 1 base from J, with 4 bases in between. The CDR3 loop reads CSVGRNTEAFF. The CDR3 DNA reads TGCAGCGTTGGCAGGAACACTGAAGCTTTCTTT.

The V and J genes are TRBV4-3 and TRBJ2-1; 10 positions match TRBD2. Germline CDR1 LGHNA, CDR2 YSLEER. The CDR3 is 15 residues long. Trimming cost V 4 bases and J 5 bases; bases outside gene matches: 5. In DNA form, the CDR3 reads TGCGCCAGCAGCCCACGTACTAGCGGGAACAATGAGCAGTTCTTC. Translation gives CASSPRTSGNNEQFF.

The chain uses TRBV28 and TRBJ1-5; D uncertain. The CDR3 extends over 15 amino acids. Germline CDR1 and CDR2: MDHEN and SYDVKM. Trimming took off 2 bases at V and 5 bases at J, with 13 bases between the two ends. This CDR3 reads CASSLPDGGHQPQHF. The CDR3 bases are TGTGCCAGCAGTTTACCCGACGGCGGCCATCAGCCCCAGCATTTT.

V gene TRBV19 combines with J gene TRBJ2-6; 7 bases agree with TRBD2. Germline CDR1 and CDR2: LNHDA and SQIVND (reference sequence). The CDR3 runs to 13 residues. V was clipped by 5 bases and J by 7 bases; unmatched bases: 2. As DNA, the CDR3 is TGTGCCAGTAGTCTAGCGGTCGCCAACGTCCTGACTTTC. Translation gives CASSLAVANVLTF.

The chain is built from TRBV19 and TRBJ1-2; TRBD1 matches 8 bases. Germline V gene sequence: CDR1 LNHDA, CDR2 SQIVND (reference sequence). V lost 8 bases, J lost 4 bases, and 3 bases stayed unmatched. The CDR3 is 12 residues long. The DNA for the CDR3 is TGTGCCAGTTCGGGACAGGCCTATGGCTACACCTTC. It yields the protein CASSGQAYGYTF.

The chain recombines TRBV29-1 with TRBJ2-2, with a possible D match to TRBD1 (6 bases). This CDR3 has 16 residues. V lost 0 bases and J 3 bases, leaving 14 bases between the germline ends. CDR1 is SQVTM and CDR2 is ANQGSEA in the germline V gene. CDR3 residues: CSVEDEAGAYTGELFF. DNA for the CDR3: TGCAGCGTTGAAGACGAGGCAGGGGCTTACACCGGGGAGCTGTTTTTT.